The subject of this entry is one TCR beta chain. The data derive from a study of blood T cell repertoires in COVID-19. Measured with immunoSEQ multiplex PCR; TCRdb has only the in-frame clones, and not every one. The sample lists under 250,000 clones, approximately 86% occurring once. The sequence came from a woman in her thirties with acute COVID-19. The sample was PBMCs or T cells enriched from blood (not recorded which).

CDR3 in amino acids: CASSMYSRGAKNIQYF. CDR3 in DNA: TGTGCCAGTAGTATGTATTCCAGGGGAGCCAAAAACATTCAGTACTTC. V and J are TRBV19 and TRBJ2-4; maybe TRBD1 (6 bases). This CDR3 comprises 16 residues. The germline V and J ends were trimmed by 3 bases and 0 bases, with 12 bases remaining between them. CDR1 and CDR2 (germline): LNHDA, SQIVND (reference sequence).